The next 5 T cell receptor beta chains were all read from a single sample in a study of T cell repertoires in cytomegalovirus infection. A single record per CDR3 protein comes from TCRdb applying MiXCR to the reads. This sample yields approximately 100,000 distinct CDR3 sequences, of which approximately 45% are seen a single time; 74% belongs to the top ten. The antigens for these receptors are not known. The specimen was CD8+ T cells from cultured PBMCs, collected from culture after CMV antigen stimulation. These receptors were collected from a human donor in good health (CMV status not recorded). Some clones in this sample may be carry-over from other donors' samples.

This clonotype was seen once. The rearrangement links TRBV29-1 to TRBJ2-3; D gene unclear. The CDR3 loop spans 14 amino acids. Trimming removed 5 bases from V and 2 bases from J, with 14 bases in between. Germline-derived CDR1 and CDR2 are SQVTM and ANQGSEA. The CDR3 DNA sequence: TGCAGCGTTTCCGACCTTGTAGACACAGATACGCAGTATTTT. Translating it yields CSVSDLVDTDTQYF.

The chain recombines TRBV29-1 with TRBJ1-1; D might be TRBD1 (6 bases). Between the trimmed V and J ends, which lost 3 bases and 8 bases, there was a span of 13 bases. Germline CDR1 and CDR2: SQVTM and ANQGSEA. This CDR3 is 12 amino acids long. The CDR3 DNA sequence: TGCAGCGTTGAGGGACACCTCACAGAAGCTTTCTTT. Protein sequence: CSVEGHLTEAFF.

The chain is built from TRBV12-3 or TRBV12-4 and TRBJ2-1, with D perhaps TRBD1 (6 bases). This CDR3 region has 16 residues. The V gene lost 4 bases and the J gene lost 5 bases, with 18 bases spanning the gap. The CDR3 DNA reads as TGTGCCAGCAGTTACCCTCAGGGGACCAATAACAATGAGCAGTTCTTC. Encoded protein: CASSYPQGTNNNEQFF.

This clonotype was observed at least ten times. The DNA for the CDR3 is TGTGCCAGCAGTTTAATAGGGGGGTACAGTTTGAACACTGAAGCTTTCTTT. Amino acid sequence: CASSLIGGYSLNTEAFF. The V gene is TRBV27, the J gene TRBJ1-1; perhaps TRBD1 as D (6 bases). The germline V and J ends were trimmed by 2 bases and 0 bases, with 16 bases remaining between them. The germline gives CDR1 MNHEY, CDR2 SMNVEV (reference sequence). The CDR3 contains 17 residues.

This rearrangement joins TRBV2 to TRBJ1-1; 7 bases map to TRBD1. This CDR3 has 16 residues. Germline V gene sequence: CDR1 SNHLY, CDR2 FYNNEI. V lost 2 bases and J lost 3; bases outside the gene matches: 9. The CDR3: CASSESRAGGDTEAFF. The CDR3 nucleotides read TGTGCCAGCAGTGAAAGTAGGGCAGGGGGAGACACTGAAGCTTTCTTT.